This T cell receptor beta chain was sequenced in a study of T cell repertoires in cytomegalovirus infection (dated by TCRdb to 2018 to 2020). For context, the study as a whole: Donor HLA type was relevant to the analysis, as public TCR beta signatures indicated carriage of CMV infection together with the matching HLA type. General findings and caveats noted by the study authors: In both this cohort and an independent roughly 400-donor cohort, the cumulative frequency of public TCR beta family members distinguished carriers of CMV infection plus the relevant HLA type. The ex vivo response was dominated by HLA-C-restricted CMV-specific TCR beta clonotypes, and the single most frequent clonotype in two of eight donors was supplied by these HLA-C-restricted clonotypes.

The sample was run on an Illumina HiSeq 1500. TCRdb cleaned the public reads at Q25 with fastp, built clones with MiXCR and kept in-frame beta chains. Every entry covers one CDR3 protein and lists the most common genes and DNA from its rows. The sample profile shows roughly 150,000 distinct CDR3 sequences; approximately 17% of them were found once. The leading ten clones occupy 18% of the sample. This clonotype showed up many times. No cognate antigen has been identified for it. The record has no base qualities; no much larger clone is one base away. According to the germline V gene (reference sequence), CDR1 reads PRHDT and CDR2 reads FYEKMQ. The CDR3 covers 13 residues, taking in both the cysteine and the phenylalanine. The DNA shown is the 39-base CDR3, in frame from base 1. Trimming takes 2 bases from V and 5 bases from J, and the germline ends sit 10 bases apart.

Sequencing was done on a sample of CD8+ T cells from PBMCs. The chain couples TRBV13 to TRBJ2-7, with TRBD2 tentatively as D gene (5 bases match). This TCR was recovered from a human donor in good health (CMV status not recorded). Some clones in this sample may be carry-over from other donors' samples. CDR3 protein: CASSLSGINEQYF. The sequenced DNA is TGTGCCAGCAGCTTATCGGGGATCAACGAGCAGTACTTC.